The 13 T cell receptor beta chains presented below share a single source sample, sequenced in a study of blood T cell repertoires in COVID-19. Clones were sequenced by immunoSEQ multiplex PCR, and TCRdb holds only the in-frame ones, with some missing. The data show tens of thousands of clones, with 65% to 90% seen just once and 8.5% to 10% held by the top ten. Source material: peripheral blood. These receptors came from a human donor in a cohort sampled during active COVID-19.

The chain recombines TRBV7-9 with TRBJ2-4, with TRBD1 identical over 8 bases. The J segment lost 3 bases and the V segment lost 1 base, leaving 5 bases of the junction unmatched. CDR3 length: 16 residues. Germline V gene lookup returns CDR1 SEHNR and CDR2 FQNEAQ (reference sequence). This chain's CDR3 is CASSLETGTGKNIQYF. The CDR3 DNA follows: TGTGCCAGCAGCTTAGAAACCGGGACAGGCAAAAACATTCAGTACTTC.

V usage is TRBV5-1 and J usage is TRBJ2-7; TRBD2 agrees at 9 bases. CDR1 and CDR2 (germline): SGHRS, YFSETQ. The CDR3 consists of 16 residues. Losses at the gene ends were 1 base for V and 4 bases for J; bases not matched to a gene: 9. The CDR3 DNA reads TGCGCCAGCAGCTTGCCCTCTGCTAGCGGGATTTACGAGCAGTACTTC. Translated: CASSLPSASGIYEQYF. Full variable domain (outside the CDR3, taken from reference TRBV5-1 and TRBJ2-7): KAGVTQTPRYLIKTRGQQVTLSCSPISGHRSVSWYQQTPGQGLQFLFEYFSETQRNKGNFPGRFSGRQFSNSRSEMNVSTLELGDSALYLCASSLPSASGIYEQYFGPGTRLTVT.

The chain links TRBV3-1 (or the pseudogene TRBV3-2) to TRBJ2-7; perhaps TRBD1 as D (6 bases). Per the germline V gene, CDR1 is LGHDT and CDR2 is YNNKEL (reference sequence). The CDR3 is made up of 16 amino acids. V was shortened by 4 bases and J by 0 bases, with 16 bases between the two germline ends. Here the CDR3 reads CASSLRTAIFSYEQYF. The CDR3, as DNA: TGTGCCAGCAGCCTGAGGACAGCAATTTTCTCCTACGAGCAGTACTTC.

The V and J genes are TRBV19 and TRBJ1-1; 7 nucleotides match TRBD1. Germline V gene lookup returns CDR1 LNHDA and CDR2 SQIVND (reference sequence). Trimming cost V 5 bases and J 1 base; bases outside gene matches: 1. The CDR3 extends over 13 amino acids. As DNA, the CDR3 is TGTGCCAGTAGTGGGACAGCGAACACTGAAGCTTTCTTT. Translated, it gives CASSGTANTEAFF.

CDR3 residues: CASSFARRGFSGYTF. The DNA for the CDR3 is TGTGCCAGCAGTTTTGCGCGTCGGGGATTTAGTGGCTACACCTTC. The chain joins TRBV27 to TRBJ1-2, with D unclear. The V gene's germline CDR1 is MNHEY and CDR2 SMNVEV (reference sequence). The CDR3 is made up of 15 amino acids. Trimming stripped 3 bases from V and 7 bases from J, with 18 bases between.

CDR3 loop: CASSEEVMNTEAFF. DNA for the CDR3: TGTGCCAGCAGTGAGGAGGTCATGAACACTGAAGCTTTCTTT. V and J are TRBV25-1 and TRBJ1-1; no reliable D call. The CDR3 loop spans 14 amino acids. Trimming left V 3 bases short and J 0 bases short, with 8 bases between. Looked up from germline, CDR1 is MGHDK and CDR2 is SYGVNS.

This chain links TRBV9 with TRBJ2-7; D may be TRBD2 (6 bases). The germline gives CDR1 SGDLS, CDR2 YYNGEE. CDR3 length equals 15 residues. The V gene lost 0 bases and the J gene lost 0 bases, with 10 bases spanning the gap. DNA for the CDR3: TGTGCCAGCAGCGTAGGCGGGGAAAGCTCCTACGAGCAGTACTTC. Residues: CASSVGGESSYEQYF.

This clone was counted a single time. The chain joins TRBV9 to TRBJ1-2; 9 bases agree with TRBD1. Germline V gives CDR1 SGDLS, CDR2 YYNGEE. The CDR3 contains 16 residues. The V segment lost 0 bases and the J segment 7 bases; nucleotides outside the gene matches: 10. CDR3 coding DNA: TGTGCCAGCAGCGTAGGAGGGACAGGGCTGGAACCTGGCTACACCTTC. Protein sequence: CASSVGGTGLEPGYTF.

The rearrangement uses TRBV18 and TRBJ2-6; D is undetermined. This CDR3 is built from 13 residues. V was pared by 7 bases and J by 4 bases, with 8 bases between. CDR1 is KGHSH, CDR2 LQKENI, per germline. The CDR3 sequence is CASYSPGANVLTF. CDR3 coding DNA: TGTGCCAGCTATTCTCCGGGGGCCAACGTCCTGACTTTC.

This clone turned up a few times. This rearrangement joins TRBV12-3 or TRBV12-4 to TRBJ1-1; D unclear. The ends were cut back, 3 bases at V and 1 base at J, with 6 bases in the middle. The CDR3 extends over 13 amino acids. The CDR3 loop is CASSLGKNTEAFF. In nucleotides, the CDR3 is TGTGCCAGCAGTTTGGGCAAGAACACTGAAGCTTTCTTT.

V is TRBV27 and J is TRBJ2-1; D gene ambiguous. The germline V gene has CDR1 MNHEY and CDR2 SMNVEV (reference sequence). CDR3 length equals 13 residues. Trimming removed 9 bases at V and 2 bases at J, with 11 bases between. CDR3 sequence (DNA): TGTGCCAGTGGGCTTGCCACCTACAATGAGCAGTTCTTC. It encodes CASGLATYNEQFF.

The chain has TRBV18 and TRBJ1-2, with D possibly matching TRBD1 (6 bases). This CDR3 is 15 amino acids long. The V and J ends lost 3 bases and 3 bases respectively, with 14 bases between them. Germline V gene lookup returns CDR1 KGHSH and CDR2 LQKENI. CDR3 DNA sequence: TGTGCCAGCTCACCCATGGGGGGGCCCGACTATGGCTACACCTTC. It translates to CASSPMGGPDYGYTF.

This rearrangement joins TRBV7-2 to TRBJ2-1; 9 nucleotides line up with TRBD2. V dropped 1 base and J dropped 3; count of bases not matched to a gene: 7. This CDR3 is built from 17 residues. Germline V gives CDR1 SGHTA, CDR2 FQGNSA. CDR3 bases: TGTGCCAGCAGCTTAGTGGGCCAGCGGGAGGTCTACAATGAGCAGTTCTTC. Translating gives CASSLVGQREVYNEQFF.